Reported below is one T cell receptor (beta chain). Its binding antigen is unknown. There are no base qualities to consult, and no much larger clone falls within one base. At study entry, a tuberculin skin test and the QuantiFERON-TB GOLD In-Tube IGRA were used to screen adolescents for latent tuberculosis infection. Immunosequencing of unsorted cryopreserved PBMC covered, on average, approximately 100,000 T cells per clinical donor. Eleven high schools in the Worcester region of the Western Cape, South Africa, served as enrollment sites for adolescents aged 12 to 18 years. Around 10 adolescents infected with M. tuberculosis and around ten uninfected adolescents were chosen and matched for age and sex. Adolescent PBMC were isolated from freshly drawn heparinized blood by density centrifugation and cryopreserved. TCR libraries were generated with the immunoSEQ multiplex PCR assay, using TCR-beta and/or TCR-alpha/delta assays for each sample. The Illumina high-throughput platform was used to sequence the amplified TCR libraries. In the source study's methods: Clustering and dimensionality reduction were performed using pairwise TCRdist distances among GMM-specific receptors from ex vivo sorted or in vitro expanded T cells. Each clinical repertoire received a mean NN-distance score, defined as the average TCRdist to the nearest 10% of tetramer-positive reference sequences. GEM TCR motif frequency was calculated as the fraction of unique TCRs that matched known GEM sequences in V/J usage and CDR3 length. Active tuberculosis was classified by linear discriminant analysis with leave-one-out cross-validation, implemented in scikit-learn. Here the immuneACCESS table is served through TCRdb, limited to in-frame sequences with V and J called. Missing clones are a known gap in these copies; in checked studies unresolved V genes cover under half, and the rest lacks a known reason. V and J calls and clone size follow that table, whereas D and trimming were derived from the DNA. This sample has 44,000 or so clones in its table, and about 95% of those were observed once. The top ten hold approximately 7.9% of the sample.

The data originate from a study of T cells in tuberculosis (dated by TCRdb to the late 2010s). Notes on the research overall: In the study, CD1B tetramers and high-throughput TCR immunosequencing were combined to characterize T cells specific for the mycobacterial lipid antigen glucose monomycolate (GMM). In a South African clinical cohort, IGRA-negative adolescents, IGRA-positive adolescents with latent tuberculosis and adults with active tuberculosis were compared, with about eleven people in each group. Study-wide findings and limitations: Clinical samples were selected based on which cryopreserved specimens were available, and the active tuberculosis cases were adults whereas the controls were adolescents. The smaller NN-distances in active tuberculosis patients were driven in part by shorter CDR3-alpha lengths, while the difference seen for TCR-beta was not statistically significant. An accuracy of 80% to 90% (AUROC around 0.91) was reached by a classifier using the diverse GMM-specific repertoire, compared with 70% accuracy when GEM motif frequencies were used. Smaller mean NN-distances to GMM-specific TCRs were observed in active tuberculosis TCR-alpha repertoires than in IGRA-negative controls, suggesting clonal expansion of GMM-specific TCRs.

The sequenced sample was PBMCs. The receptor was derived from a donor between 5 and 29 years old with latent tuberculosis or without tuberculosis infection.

CDR3 sequence: CASSFWATGGSSGANVLTF. The DNA sequence reads TGTGCCAGCAGCTTTTGGGCGACAGGGGGCAGCTCTGGGGCCAACGTCCTGACTTTC. The V and J segments used are TRBV11-2 and TRBJ2-6; TRBD1 aligns with 10 central bases. Looking up the germline V gene yields CDR1 SGHAT and CDR2 FQNNGV. The CDR3 starts with the cysteine, ends with the phenylalanine, and has 19 residues. The only DNA kept is the CDR3, 57 bases in frame from the first base. V has 3 bases trimmed and J has 0 bases trimmed; junction bases matching no gene number 8.